Each of the 23 T cell receptor beta chains below was sequenced from the same sample in a study of cytomegalovirus exposure and HLA in healthy donors. TCRdb's copy holds only in-frame clones and misses some; the assay was immunoSEQ multiplex PCR. The profile shows 150,000 or so clones, around nine tenths of them singletons. Sequenced sample: PBMCs. These receptors originate from a young man in good health and CMV-seropositive.

V gene TRBV7-9 combines with J gene TRBJ2-2; possible D gene TRBD2, 6 bases. Germline V gives CDR1 SEHNR, CDR2 FQNEAQ (reference sequence). The ends were cut back, 2 bases at V and 5 bases at J, with 9 bases in the middle. This CDR3 comprises 14 residues. The chain's CDR3 is CASSLQEGTGELFF. For the CDR3, the DNA is TGTGCCAGCAGCTTACAGGAGGGGACCGGGGAGCTGTTTTTT. Drawing the rest from reference TRBV7-9 and TRBJ2-2, the complete variable domain is DTGVSQNPRHKITKRGQNVTFRCDPISEHNRLYWYRQTLGQGPEFLTYFQNEAQLEKSRLLSDRFSAERPKGSFSTLEIQRTEQGDSAMYLCASSLQEGTGELFFGEGSRLTVL.

The chain joins TRBV5-1 to TRBJ2-1; 10 nucleotides line up with TRBD2. Germline V CDR1 and CDR2: SGHRS, YFSETQ. Trimming took 5 bases from V and 0 from J; bases not matched to a gene: 8. The CDR3 sequence is 17 residues long. Here the CDR3 DNA reads TGCGCCAGCAGACAGACTAGCGGGTCCTTCTCCTACAATGAGCAGTTCTTC. It encodes CASRQTSGSFSYNEQFF.

This clone was observed a few times. The chain is built from TRBV6-5 and TRBJ1-1; D is unclear. Between the trimmed V and J ends, which lost 7 bases and 1 base, there was a span of 13 bases. The germline gives CDR1 MNHEY, CDR2 SVGAGI. This CDR3 comprises 14 residues. DNA for the CDR3: TGTGCCAGCAACATCGGAGTCTGGAACACTGAAGCTTTCTTT. Amino acid sequence: CASNIGVWNTEAFF.

This clone was counted a few times. The chain has TRBV7-9 and TRBJ1-2, with TRBD1 as a possible D gene (6 bases). Trimming removed 5 bases at V and 14 bases at J, with 21 bases between. From germline, CDR1 is SEHNR and CDR2 FQNEAQ (reference sequence). The CDR3 sequence is 13 residues long. The CDR3 is CASSEGGHGQRTF. CDR3 in DNA: TGTGCCAGCAGCGAAGGGGGTCATGGGCAGAGAACCTTC. Supplemented by reference TRBV7-9 and TRBJ1-2, the full variable domain reads DTGVSQNPRHKITKRGQNVTFRCDPISEHNRLYWYRQTLGQGPEFLTYFQNEAQLEKSRLLSDRFSAERPKGSFSTLEIQRTEQGDSAMYLCASSEGGHGQRTFGSGTRLTVV.

This clone was observed a few times. The chain has TRBV18 and TRBJ2-7; 9 bases align to TRBD1. V lost 5 bases and J lost 3; bases outside the gene matches: 2. CDR3 size: 13 residues. Germline-derived CDR1 and CDR2 are KGHSH and LQKENI. As DNA, the CDR3 is TGTGCCAGCTCATGGGGACAGGGCTACGAGCAGTACTTC. It encodes CASSWGQGYEQYF.

There are a few counts of this clone. The genes are TRBV9 and TRBJ2-2; D not resolved. The V and J ends lost 4 bases and 5 bases respectively, with 6 bases between them. The CDR3 covers 12 residues. CDR1 and CDR2 (germline): SGDLS, YYNGEE. The CDR3 is CASSPLTGELFF. The DNA of the CDR3 is TGTGCCAGCAGCCCTCTTACCGGGGAGCTGTTTTTT.

The V and J genes are TRBV27 and TRBJ1-5; perhaps TRBD1 as D (5 bases). Germline V lookup: CDR1 MNHEY, CDR2 SMNVEV (reference sequence). Between the trimmed V and J ends, which lost 5 bases and 5 bases, there was a span of 16 bases. CDR3 length equals 15 residues. For the CDR3, the DNA is TGTGCCAGCAGTCCCTACGGCAGGGCCGATCAGCCCCAGCATTTT. It specifies CASSPYGRADQPQHF.

The V and J genes are TRBV27 and TRBJ1-1; D is possibly TRBD1 (6 bases). Germline V gives CDR1 MNHEY, CDR2 SMNVEV (reference sequence). The CDR3 spans 12 residues. The V and J ends lost 9 bases and 4 bases respectively, with 12 bases between them. DNA of the CDR3: TGTGCCAGTAGTGGGACACGCACTGAAGCTTTCTTT. Amino acids: CASSGTRTEAFF.

The J gene is TRBJ2-2, the V gene TRBV28; D uncertain. Trimming pared 3 bases from V and 8 bases from J, leaving 10 bases between. The CDR3 is 13 amino acids. Germline V CDR1 and CDR2: MDHEN, SYDVKM. CDR3 loop: CASSFGMPGELFF. DNA of the CDR3: TGTGCCAGCAGTTTCGGTATGCCGGGGGAGCTGTTTTTT.

This clone was counted between two and nine times. The rearrangement joins TRBV5-1 to TRBJ2-1, with 9 bases matching TRBD2. The CDR3 consists of 14 residues. Germline CDR1 and CDR2: SGHRS and YFSETQ. V lost 7 bases, J lost 5 bases, and 7 bases stayed unmatched. CDR3 sequence reads: CASRRTSDNNEQFF. CDR3 coding DNA: TGCGCCAGCCGACGGACTAGCGACAACAATGAGCAGTTCTTC.

The chain uses TRBV5-1 and TRBJ2-1, with 8 bases aligning to TRBD2. Trimming at V came to 3 bases and at J to 4 bases, leaving 3 bases not matched to a gene. In germline, CDR1 is SGHRS, CDR2 YFSETQ. This CDR3 contains 14 residues. The CDR3 DNA follows: TGCGCCAGCAGCTACCGACTAGCGTACAATGAGCAGTTCTTC. Translation: CASSYRLAYNEQFF.

This clone was seen a handful of times. V gene TRBV25-1 combines with J gene TRBJ1-1; 9 nucleotides align to TRBD1. CDR1 is MGHDK, CDR2 SYGVNS, per germline. The CDR3 contains 14 residues. V was clipped by 8 bases and J by 3 bases; unmatched bases: 7. CDR3 sequence: CASRTGTGYTEAFF. Written as DNA, the CDR3 is TGTGCCAGCCGGACTGGGACAGGGTACACTGAAGCTTTCTTT. Together with reference TRBV25-1 and TRBJ1-1, the CDR3 gives the full variable domain: EADIYQTPRYLVIGTGKKITLECSQTMGHDKMYWYQQDPGMELHLIHYSYGVNSTEKGDLSSESTVSRIRTEHFPLTLESARPSHTSQYLCASRTGTGYTEAFFGQGTRLTVV.

The chain links TRBV27 to TRBJ1-1; D is ambiguous. The CDR3 is 14 amino acids. Germline V gene sequence: CDR1 MNHEY, CDR2 SMNVEV (reference sequence). The V end was cut by 5 bases, the J end by 5 bases, with 15 bases between. CDR3: CASSRLGRETEAFF. CDR3 nucleotide sequence: TGTGCCAGCAGTAGACTCGGTCGGGAGACTGAAGCTTTCTTT.

The rearrangement joins TRBV5-5 to TRBJ2-5, with 7 bases matching TRBD1. The V segment lost 9 bases and the J segment 6 bases; nucleotides outside the gene matches: 14. The CDR3 has 14 residues. Germline V gives CDR1 SGHKS, CDR2 YYEKEE (reference sequence). The CDR3, as DNA: TGTGCCACCACTGACAGGGTGTCGTTAAAGACCCAGTACTTC. Amino acid sequence: CATTDRVSLKTQYF.

This rearrangement joins TRBV5-6 to TRBJ2-1; maybe TRBD2 (7 bases). V lost 2 bases to trimming and J lost 10 bases, with 19 bases between them. The CDR3 spans 15 residues. CDR1 and CDR2 (germline): SGHDT, YYEEEE. For the CDR3, the DNA is TGTGCCAGCAGCTTTCCTAGCGGACCTGGGGGCGAGCAGTTCTTC. It translates to CASSFPSGPGGEQFF. The entire variable domain, with the rest obtained from reference TRBV5-6 and TRBJ2-1, is as follows: DAGVTQSPTHLIKTRGQQVTLRCSPKSGHDTVSWYQQALGQGPQFIFQYYEEEERQRGNFPDRFSGHQFPNYSSELNVNALLLGDSALYLCASSFPSGPGGEQFFGPGTRLTVL.

This sequence joins TRBV18 and TRBJ2-1, with 9 bases that match TRBD1. J gave up 6 bases and V 0 bases, and 6 bases lay outside the gene matches. The CDR3 loop spans 16 amino acids. Germline V lookup: CDR1 KGHSH, CDR2 LQKENI. CDR3 protein: CASSPPRDRVVNEQFF. The DNA of the CDR3 is TGTGCCAGCTCACCACCGCGGGACAGGGTGGTCAATGAGCAGTTCTTC.

This clone appeared a few times. The rearrangement uses TRBV28 and TRBJ1-3; D call uncertain. Between the trimmed V and J ends, which lost 7 bases and 3 bases, there was a span of 7 bases. Per germline, CDR1 MDHEN and CDR2 SYDVKM. This CDR3 has 12 amino acids. CDR3 sequence reads: CASKTRGNTIYF. Here the CDR3 DNA reads TGTGCCAGCAAAACTCGTGGAAACACCATATATTTT.

The chain recombines TRBV6-5 with TRBJ1-1; D might be TRBD1 (5 bases). Germline lookup yields CDR1 MNHEY and CDR2 SVGAGI. The CDR3 runs 15 residues. Trimming shortened V by 0 bases and J by 5 bases, and 13 bases separated the two germline ends. The CDR3 is CASSYSNQGLTEAFF. Written as DNA, the CDR3 is TGTGCCAGCAGTTACTCGAATCAGGGATTGACTGAAGCTTTCTTT.

The V and J genes are TRBV4-1 and TRBJ1-4; tentatively, D is TRBD1 (6 bases). The CDR3 is made up of 17 amino acids. Trimming removed 1 base from V and 7 bases from J, with 19 bases in between. Germline CDR1 MGHRA, CDR2 YSYEKL. As DNA, the CDR3 is TGCGCCAGCAGCCAAGCCACGGGTGGGGGCTGGTCTGAAAAACTGTTTTTT. Protein sequence: CASSQATGGGWSEKLFF.

The chain carries TRBV5-1 and TRBJ2-1, with D maybe TRBD2 (6 bases). The CDR3 has 15 residues. Trimming took 4 bases from V and 6 from J, leaving 17 bases between them. Germline CDR1 is SGHRS and CDR2 is YFSETQ. As DNA, the CDR3 is TGCGCCAGCAGCCTCGGGACTCCGAGCGTCAATGAGCAGTTCTTC. Translation: CASSLGTPSVNEQFF.

This chain joins TRBV15 and TRBJ2-4, with D tentatively TRBD2 (5 bases). CDR1 and CDR2 (germline): LNHNV, YYDKDF (reference sequence). V was pared by 5 bases and J by 1 base, with 15 bases between. The CDR3 extends over 16 amino acids. The CDR3: CATSPDSSLAKNIQYF. The CDR3 DNA reads TGTGCCACCAGCCCGGACTCCAGCTTGGCCAAAAACATTCAGTACTTC.

This clone came up once. J is TRBJ2-2 and V is TRBV6-5; possible D gene TRBD2, 6 bases. Trimming left V 7 bases short and J 3 bases short, with 9 bases between. The CDR3 has 13 amino acids. Germline V gene sequence: CDR1 MNHEY, CDR2 SVGAGI. The CDR3 sequence is CASMRGYTGELFF. CDR3 coding DNA: TGTGCCAGCATGCGGGGCTACACCGGGGAGCTGTTTTTT.

This clone was detected a few times. This chain joins TRBV5-4 and TRBJ2-7; unclear D gene. This CDR3 has 13 amino acids. Trimming shortened V by 6 bases and J by 6 bases, and 16 bases separated the two germline ends. Germline values: CDR1 SGHNT, CDR2 YYREEE (reference sequence). CDR3: CASTSRSGGEQYF. CDR3 in DNA: TGTGCCAGCACCTCAAGGTCGGGTGGCGAGCAGTACTTC. The variable domain in full, with the rest retrieved from reference TRBV5-4 and TRBJ2-7, is ETGVTQSPTHLIKTRGQQVTLRCSSQSGHNTVSWYQQALGQGPQFIFQYYREEENGRGNFPPRFSGLQFPNYSSELNVNALELDDSALYLCASTSRSGGEQYFGPGTRLTVT.